The present T cell receptor (beta chain) was sequenced within a study of blood T cell repertoires in COVID-19. About the study: Two negative PCRs, clearance, or symptom resolution characterized the recovered Cohort 3 donors. T cells, B-cell-depleted T cells, or PBMCs supplied cDNA or gDNA.

Per the original data handling: Amplification of reference gene primers provided the estimated nucleated cell counts. Some clones are missing from TCRdb's copy, which holds only in-frame ones; the method was immunoSEQ multiplex PCR. The V and J calls and clone size are taken from that table; D and trimming were inferred from the DNA. The sample records 200,000 to 250,000 clones, over 75% being singletons. Everyone who took part was about 18 to 90 years old, and they came from 20 to 25 US areas. The CDR3 is 16 residues long. The chain has TRBV21-1 and TRBJ2-7; the D call in the table, TRBD1, was not verified against the DNA. TRBV21-1 constitutes a pseudogene. The sequence was obtained from a man in his thirties or forties in a cohort exposed to, infected with or recovered from COVID-19 (not recorded which). Sequencing was done on a sample of PBMCs or T cells enriched from blood (not recorded which). The CDR3 DNA is TGTGCCAGCAGCTTCTGGGACAGGGCTAGAGGTAAAGAGCAGTACTTC. Its translation: CASSFWDRARGKEQYF.